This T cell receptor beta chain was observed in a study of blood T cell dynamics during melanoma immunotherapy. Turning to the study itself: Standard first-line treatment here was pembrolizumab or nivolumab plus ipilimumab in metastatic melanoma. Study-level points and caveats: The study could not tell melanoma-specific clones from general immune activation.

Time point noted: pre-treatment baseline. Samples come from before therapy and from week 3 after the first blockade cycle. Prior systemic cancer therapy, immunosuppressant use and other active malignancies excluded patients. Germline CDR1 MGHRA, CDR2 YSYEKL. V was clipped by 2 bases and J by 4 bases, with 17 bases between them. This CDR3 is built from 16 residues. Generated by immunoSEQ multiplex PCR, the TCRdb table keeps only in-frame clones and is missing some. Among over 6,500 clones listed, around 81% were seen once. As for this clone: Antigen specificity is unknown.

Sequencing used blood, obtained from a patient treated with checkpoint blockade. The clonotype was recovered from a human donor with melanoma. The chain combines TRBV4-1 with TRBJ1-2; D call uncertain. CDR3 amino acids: CASSQSTTDLLYGYTF. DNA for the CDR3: TGCGCCAGCAGCCAAAGTACTACGGACCTCCTCTATGGCTACACCTTC.